This T cell receptor (beta chain) is from a study of control samples from healthy donors and cancer patients (dated by TCRdb to about 2020). The CDR3 sequence holds 13 residues, the cysteine and phenylalanine included. The retained sequence is limited to the CDR3, 39 bases, with the frame set at the first base. V is pared back by 4 bases and J by 2 bases, with 7 bases lying between the germline termini. The germline V gene sets CDR1 to SGHTA and CDR2 to FQGNSA. Receptor amplification or capture employed the immunoSEQ multiplex PCR assay. The source is immuneACCESS, and TCRdb retained only in-frame sequences with V and J called. Part of the clones is not carried over; for the studies checked, unresolved V genes explain less than half of this, and the remainder is unexplained. Counted in this sample were about 150,000 clones; 90% to 95% of them appeared once. The ten biggest clones cover approximately 5.7% of the sample.

Regarding this clone: The clone's antigen remains unknown. No quality values exist for individual bases; no much larger clone is one base distant.

Recombination connected TRBV7-2 to TRBJ2-3, with no confident D gene call. The TCR was taken from a man between 35 and 55 years old in good health. The specimen was blood. The CDR3 here reads CASSSRYTDTQYF. The DNA reads as follows: TGTGCCAGCAGCTCCCGTTACACAGATACGCAGTATTTT.